Sequencing of this TCR beta chain was carried out in a study of blood T cell repertoires in COVID-19. The wider study: Material from acute and convalescent COVID-19 was sourced from the United States, Italy and Spain. PBMCs, B-cell-depleted T cells, or T cells were the source of the cDNA or gDNA that made up the material.

In the original analysis: The assay estimated nucleated cells by amplifying reference gene primers. Sequencing was performed with immunoSEQ multiplex PCR; in TCRdb, only in-frame clones are kept and a portion is missing. The V and J calls and the clone size are those of that table, but D and trimming were determined from the DNA. Of almost 55,000 clones in the sample, 80% to 85% were seen once. Germline assignment: CDR1 LNHNV and CDR2 YYDKDF (reference sequence). Trimming left V 1 base short and J 5 bases short, with 8 bases between. This CDR3 is built from 13 residues. The origin of this receptor is a man aged 45-65 years with acute or convalescent COVID-19. Sample: peripheral blood. The chain recombines TRBV15 with TRBJ2-5; D gene unclear. CDR3 sequence (DNA): TGTGCCACCAGCAGAGTCGGTAAGGAGACCCAGTACTTC. Translating it yields CATSRVGKETQYF.